The rows below give T cell receptor beta chains drawn from one sample of a study of cytomegalovirus exposure and HLA in healthy donors. Here immunoSEQ multiplex PCR was the method, and the copy in TCRdb shows in-frame clones only, minus some. The sample holds some 57,000 clones, around 50% seen once. Material for sequencing was PBMCs. These receptors came from a human donor in good health. The conserved cysteine and the conserved F or W are not part of the CDR3 here.

j_call: TRBJ1-3; v_call: TRBV6-6; cdr3_length: 14; cdr3_aa: ASNTGLMSSGNTIY
j_call: TRBJ2-5; v_call: TRBV6-5; cdr3_length: 11; cdr3_aa: ASSGTGIETQY
j_call: TRBJ1-2; v_call: TRBV4-2; cdr3_length: 15; cdr3_aa: ASSQIDGRTANYGYT
j_call: TRBJ2-7; v_call: TRBV5-1; cdr3_length: 11; cdr3_aa: ASRRDRDEEQY
j_call: TRBJ1-2; v_call: TRBV6-4; cdr3_length: 13; cdr3_aa: ASSDPGRGIYGYT
j_call: TRBJ1-2; v_call: TRBV19; cdr3_length: 13; cdr3_aa: ASSTPGQKAGGYT
j_call: TRBJ1-5; v_call: TRBV25-1; cdr3_length: 13; cdr3_aa: ASSEPRVLVQPQH
j_call: TRBJ2-3; v_call: TRBV7-9; cdr3_length: 11; cdr3_aa: ASSLGPGDTQY
j_call: TRBJ1-1; v_call: TRBV7-8; cdr3_length: 14; cdr3_aa: ASRDRDRGPNTEAF
j_call: TRBJ1-5; v_call: TRBV2; cdr3_length: 13; cdr3_aa: ASSRVSVGNQPQH
j_call: TRBJ2-1; v_call: TRBV7-2; cdr3_length: 13; cdr3_aa: ASSLGTLQGYEQF
j_call: TRBJ1-2; v_call: TRBV9; cdr3_length: 12; cdr3_aa: ASTLGGTGEGYT
j_call: TRBJ2-7; v_call: TRBV7-9; cdr3_length: 10; cdr3_aa: SSSPGSAKEY
j_call: TRBJ1-1; v_call: TRBV19; cdr3_length: 10; cdr3_aa: ASSPFRTEAF
j_call: TRBJ2-5; v_call: TRBV5-1; cdr3_length: 14; cdr3_aa: ASTLEVLAGGETQY
j_call: TRBJ1-1; v_call: TRBV27; cdr3_length: 13; cdr3_aa: ASSLTASLGAEAF
j_call: TRBJ2-7; v_call: TRBV10-3; cdr3_length: 13; cdr3_aa: AISAQGQGAYEQY
j_call: TRBJ1-6; v_call: TRBV5-6; cdr3_length: 12; cdr3_aa: ASSSDRVSSPLH
j_call: TRBJ1-5; v_call: TRBV30; cdr3_length: 11; cdr3_aa: AWRDRGNQPQH
j_call: TRBJ1-6; v_call: TRBV6-5; cdr3_length: 14; cdr3_aa: ASSYSSGRQGSPLH
j_call: TRBJ2-2; v_call: TRBV10-3; cdr3_length: 14; cdr3_aa: AIRDHRGSKTGELF
j_call: TRBJ1-6; v_call: TRBV4-1; cdr3_length: 14; cdr3_aa: ASSQDLRTYGSPLH
j_call: TRBJ2-1; v_call: TRBV30; cdr3_length: 12; cdr3_aa: AWTMLSGYNEQF
j_call: TRBJ2-7; v_call: TRBV5-1; cdr3_length: 13; cdr3_aa: ASSSDRGVFYEQY
j_call: TRBJ2-7; v_call: TRBV5-6; cdr3_length: 13; cdr3_aa: ASSLPRQGLNEQY
j_call: TRBJ1-1; v_call: TRBV18; cdr3_length: 15; cdr3_aa: ASSPPLGPRKNTEAF
j_call: TRBJ1-1; v_call: TRBV6-5; cdr3_length: 14; cdr3_aa: ASSSGQEKLLSEAF
j_call: TRBJ2-3; v_call: TRBV7-9; cdr3_length: 9; cdr3_aa: ASSSSGAQY
j_call: TRBJ2-5; v_call: TRBV7-2; cdr3_length: 14; cdr3_aa: ASSLSWTGGGETQY
j_call: TRBJ1-4; v_call: TRBV4-1; cdr3_length: 14; cdr3_aa: ASSQEVGGSDEKLF